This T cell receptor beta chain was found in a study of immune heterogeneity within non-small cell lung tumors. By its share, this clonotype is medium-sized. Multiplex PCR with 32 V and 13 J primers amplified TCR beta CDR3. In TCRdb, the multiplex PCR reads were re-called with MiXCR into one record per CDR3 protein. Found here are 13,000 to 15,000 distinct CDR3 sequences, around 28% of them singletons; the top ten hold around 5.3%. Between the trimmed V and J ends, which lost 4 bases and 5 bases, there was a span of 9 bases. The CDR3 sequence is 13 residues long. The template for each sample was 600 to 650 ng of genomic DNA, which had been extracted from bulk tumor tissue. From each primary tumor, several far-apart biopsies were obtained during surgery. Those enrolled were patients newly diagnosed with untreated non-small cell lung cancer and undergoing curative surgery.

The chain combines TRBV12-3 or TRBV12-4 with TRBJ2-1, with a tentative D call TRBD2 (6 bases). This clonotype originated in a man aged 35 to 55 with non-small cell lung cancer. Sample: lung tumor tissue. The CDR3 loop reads CASSSGEDNEQFF. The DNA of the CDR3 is TGTGCCAGCAGTTCTGGGGAGGACAATGAGCAGTTCTTC.